The 3 T cell receptor beta chains in this list originate from one sample, sequenced in a study of blood T cell repertoires in COVID-19. The protocol was immunoSEQ multiplex PCR, while the TCRdb copy is restricted to in-frame clones and leaves out a portion. The repertoire consists of under 200,000 clones, with about nine tenths occurring once and the leading ten covering roughly 24%. The specimen was peripheral blood. Source of these receptors: a man in his 60s with acute or convalescent COVID-19.

The chain joins TRBV10-3 to TRBJ2-5; tentative D call: TRBD1 (6 bases). With 5 bases removed from V and 0 bases from J, the gap between germline ends came to 19 bases. CDR3 size: 17 residues. The germline V gene encodes CDR1 ENHRY and CDR2 SYGVKD. The CDR3 DNA reads as TGTGCCATCAGTAAAGAGGACAGCCGAAAGTACCAAGAGACCCAGTACTTC. It translates to CAISKEDSRKYQETQYF.

This chain links TRBV5-4 with TRBJ1-2; TRBD1 is a possible D gene (6 bases). The V and J ends lost 6 bases and 6 bases respectively, with 15 bases between them. The CDR3 is 13 amino acids. Germline CDR1 is SGHNT and CDR2 is YYREEE (reference sequence). CDR3 sequence reads: CASTLDSTDGYTF. The CDR3 DNA follows: TGTGCCAGCACTTTGGACAGTACAGATGGCTACACCTTC.

The J gene is TRBJ1-2, the V gene TRBV6-4; TRBD1 agrees at 8 bases. Germline V gene data show CDR1 as MRHNA and CDR2 as SNTAGT. The CDR3 has 15 residues. V trimming: 5 bases; J trimming: 4 bases; junction bases outside the gene matches: 9. The CDR3: CASSSTGTGTYGYTF. The CDR3 coding sequence is TGTGCCAGCAGTTCGACCGGGACAGGCACCTATGGCTACACCTTC.